The next 5 T cell receptor beta chains were all read from a single sample in a study of blood T cell repertoires in COVID-19. Profiling relied on immunoSEQ multiplex PCR, and the TCRdb table lists in-frame clones only, not all of them. The sample lists 200,000 or so clones; 70% to 90% were seen once. Sequences were obtained from peripheral blood. These TCRs come from an elderly man with acute or convalescent COVID-19.

The chain has TRBV7-6 and TRBJ1-5; D is undetermined. Germline V gene data show CDR1 as SGHVS and CDR2 as FNYEAQ. V lost 2 bases to trimming and J lost 0 bases, with 8 bases between them. The length of the CDR3 is 15 residues. The CDR3 nucleotides read TGTGCCAGCAGCTTATTAGCAGATAGCAATCAGCCCCAGCATTTT. It is translated as CASSLLADSNQPQHF.

The genes are TRBV6-5 and TRBJ2-2, with TRBD1 as a possible D gene (5 bases). Germline loops: CDR1 MNHEY, CDR2 SVGAGI. The length of the CDR3 is 14 residues. The CDR3 sequence is CGSNPGFITGELFF. The CDR3 bases are TGTGGAAGCAATCCAGGGTTTATTACCGGGGAGCTGTTTTTT.

V usage is TRBV18 and J usage is TRBJ1-5; a weak D match, TRBD1 (6 bases). The V end was cut by 1 base, the J end by 3 bases, with 16 bases between. The V gene's germline CDR1 is KGHSH and CDR2 LQKENI. The CDR3 is 17 amino acids. The CDR3 DNA is TGTGCCAGCTCACCACAGGGGGTCCCACCTATCAATCAGCCCCAGCATTTT. It translates to CASSPQGVPPINQPQHF.

This CDR3 is CASSSRTGSRGETQYF. In DNA form, the CDR3 reads TGCGCCAGCAGCTCTCGGACAGGCAGCAGGGGGGAGACCCAGTACTTC. The chain recombines TRBV5-1 with TRBJ2-5; 7 nucleotides agree with TRBD1. V lost 3 bases and J lost 5; bases outside the gene matches: 13. Germline lookup yields CDR1 SGHRS and CDR2 YFSETQ. This CDR3 region has 16 residues.

The J gene is TRBJ2-1, the V gene TRBV11-3; a possible D gene is TRBD2 (6 bases). Per the germline V gene, CDR1 is SGHNT and CDR2 is YENEEA. The CDR3 runs 12 residues. V lost 3 bases and J lost 9, with 9 bases in between. CDR3 DNA: TGTGCCAGCAGCTTGCGGGATGGTGAGCAGTTCTTC. Amino acids: CASSLRDGEQFF.